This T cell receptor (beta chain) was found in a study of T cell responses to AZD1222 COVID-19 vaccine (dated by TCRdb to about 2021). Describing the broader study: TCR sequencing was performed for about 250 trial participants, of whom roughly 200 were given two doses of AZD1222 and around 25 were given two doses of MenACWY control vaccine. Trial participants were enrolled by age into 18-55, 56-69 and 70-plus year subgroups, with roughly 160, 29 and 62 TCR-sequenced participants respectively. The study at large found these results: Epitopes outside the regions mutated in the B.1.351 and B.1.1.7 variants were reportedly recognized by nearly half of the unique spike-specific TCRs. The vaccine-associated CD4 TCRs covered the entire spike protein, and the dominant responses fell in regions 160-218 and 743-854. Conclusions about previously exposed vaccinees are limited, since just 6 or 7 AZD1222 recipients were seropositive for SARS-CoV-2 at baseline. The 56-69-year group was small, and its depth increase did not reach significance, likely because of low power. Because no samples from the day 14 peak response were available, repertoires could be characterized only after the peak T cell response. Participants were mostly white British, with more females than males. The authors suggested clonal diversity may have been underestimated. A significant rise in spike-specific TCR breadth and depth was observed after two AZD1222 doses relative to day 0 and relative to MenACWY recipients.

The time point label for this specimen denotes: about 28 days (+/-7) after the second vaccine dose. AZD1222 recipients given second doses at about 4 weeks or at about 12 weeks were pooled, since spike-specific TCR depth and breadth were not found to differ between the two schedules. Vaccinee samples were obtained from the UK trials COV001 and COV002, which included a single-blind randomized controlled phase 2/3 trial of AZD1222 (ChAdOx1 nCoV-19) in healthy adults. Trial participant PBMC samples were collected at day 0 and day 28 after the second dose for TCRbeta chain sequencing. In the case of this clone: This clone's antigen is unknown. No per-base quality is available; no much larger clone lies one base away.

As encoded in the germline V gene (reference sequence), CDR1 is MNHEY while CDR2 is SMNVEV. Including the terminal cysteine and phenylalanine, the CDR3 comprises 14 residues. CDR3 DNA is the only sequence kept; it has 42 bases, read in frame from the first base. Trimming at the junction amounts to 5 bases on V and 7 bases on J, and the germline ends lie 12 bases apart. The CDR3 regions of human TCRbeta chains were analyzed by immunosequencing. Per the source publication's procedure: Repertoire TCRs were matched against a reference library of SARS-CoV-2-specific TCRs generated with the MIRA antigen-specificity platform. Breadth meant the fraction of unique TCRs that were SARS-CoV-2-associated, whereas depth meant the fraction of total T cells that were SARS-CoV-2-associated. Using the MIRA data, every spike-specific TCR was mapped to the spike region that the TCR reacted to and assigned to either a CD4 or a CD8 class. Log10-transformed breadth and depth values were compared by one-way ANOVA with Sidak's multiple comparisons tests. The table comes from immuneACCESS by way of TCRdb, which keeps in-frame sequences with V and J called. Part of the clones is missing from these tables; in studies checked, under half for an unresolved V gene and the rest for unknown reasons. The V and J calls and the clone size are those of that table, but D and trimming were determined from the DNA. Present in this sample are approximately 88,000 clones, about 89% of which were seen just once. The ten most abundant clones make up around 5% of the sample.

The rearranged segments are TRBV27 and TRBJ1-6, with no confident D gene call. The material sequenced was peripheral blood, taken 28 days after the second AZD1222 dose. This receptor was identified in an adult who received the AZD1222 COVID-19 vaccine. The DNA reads TGTGCCAGCAGTCAACAATGGACGAATTCACCCCTCCACTTT. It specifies CASSQQWTNSPLHF.